The clone carrying this T cell receptor beta chain was recorded many times. No antigen is known for it. V trimming: 5 bases; J trimming: 6 bases; junction bases outside the gene matches: 11. Germline CDR1 reads MDHEN; CDR2 reads SYDVKM. There are 15 residues in the CDR3. Amplification targeted the TCR beta CDR3 regions, with RNA transcripts as the source material. HTBI primers were used in a first-round RT-PCR, which preceded a second-round multiplex PCR. TCRdb recomputed calls from the multiplex PCR reads with MiXCR, one row per CDR3 protein. Of approximately 210,000 distinct CDR3 sequences in the sample, less than 30% were seen once. The data derive from a study of Graves' ophthalmopathy and Graves' hyperthyroidism. Study findings and constraints: The model predicted progression of ophthalmopathy with a sensitivity of 70% to 71%, and its specificity was 72.22%.

The rearrangement links TRBV28 to TRBJ2-7; 9 nucleotides line up with TRBD1. The source of this sequence is a man aged 45-60 years with Graves' ophthalmopathy. The sample was peripheral blood. The CDR3 here is CASSLTDRGLFEQYF. CDR3 bases: TGTGCCAGCAGTCTGACGGACAGGGGATTATTCGAGCAGTACTTC.